The present entry profiles one TCR beta chain with its context. The CDR3 contains 15 residues. CDR1 and CDR2 (germline): LNHNV, YYDKDF (reference sequence). V lost 4 bases, J lost 8 bases, and 18 bases lay in between. This sample is drawn from a study of blood T cell repertoires in COVID-19. The data were produced by immunoSEQ multiplex PCR, yet TCRdb's version contains in-frame clones alone and is incomplete. The sample has fewer than 200,000 clones, more than 65% seen once. This sequence originates from a woman between 35 and 50 years old with acute COVID-19. The rearrangement uses TRBV15 and TRBJ2-1; D may be TRBD2 (6 bases). Sequencing was carried out using PBMCs or T cells enriched from blood (not recorded which). CDR3 in amino acids: CATSKLGRGRDEQFF. CDR3 sequence (DNA): TGTGCCACCAGCAAGCTCGGGAGAGGCAGGGATGAGCAGTTCTTC.